A selection of T cell receptor beta chains follows, all from one sample in a study of T cells in Graves' hyperthyroidism and ophthalmopathy. TCRdb processed the multiplex PCR reads anew with MiXCR; each CDR3 protein has one entry. The repertoire includes 400,000 or so distinct CDR3 sequences, 12% to 15% of them detected once, and roughly a fifth sits in the top ten. Sequencing input: blood. The receptors were sampled from a woman between 55 and 75 years old with Graves' ophthalmopathy. The CDR3 runs from the conserved cysteine through the conserved F or W. D genes are given only for firm matches. Not all rows give a size; the values are once, few, many and, for expanded clones, a class.

>TRBV5-8|TRBJ1-4|few|-
CASSLATGGKGGKLFF
TGTGCCAGCAGCTTGGCGACAGGCGGAAAGGGGGGAAAACTGTTTTTT
>TRBV27|TRBJ2-1|many|-
CASSLQGYSSYNEQFF
TGTGCCAGCAGTTTACAGGGTTATAGCTCCTACAATGAGCAGTTCTTC
>TRBV3-1|TRBJ2-1|many|TRBD1
CASSFRDREPNEQFF
TGTGCCAGCAGCTTCCGGGACAGGGAACCCAATGAGCAGTTCTTC
>TRBV5-4|TRBJ2-4|-|-
CASSLGPGAAAKNIQYF
TGTGCCAGCAGCTTAGGTCCGGGGGCGGCGGCCAAAAACATTCAGTACTTC
>TRBV7-2|TRBJ2-5|many|-
CASSLVRGGRETQYF
TGTGCCAGCAGCTTAGTCCGCGGGGGCCGGGAGACCCAGTACTTC
>TRBV7-3|TRBJ2-7|-|TRBD2
CASSSSAAGGGYGQYF
TGTGCCAGCAGCTCCTCTGCAGCGGGAGGTGGGTATGGGCAGTACTTC
>TRBV30|TRBJ2-7|many|-
CAWSIGGRPDEQYF
TGTGCCTGGAGTATAGGGGGGCGTCCCGACGAGCAGTACTTC
>TRBV29-1|TRBJ2-3|many|-
CSVEDLAERDTQYF
TGCAGCGTTGAAGATTTAGCGGAGAGAGATACGCAGTATTTT
>TRBV6-1|TRBJ2-1|-|TRBD2
CASSPIAGTGNEQFF
TGTGCCAGCAGTCCAATAGCGGGGACGGGAAATGAGCAGTTCTTC
>TRBV7-2|TRBJ2-2|many|TRBD2
CASSLSGRSELFF
TGTGCCAGCAGCCTTAGCGGGAGAAGTGAGCTGTTTTTT
>TRBV20-1|TRBJ2-3|many|-
CSAAPPSTDTQYF
TGCAGTGCTGCCCCCCCCAGCACCGATACGCAGTATTTT
>TRBV7-3|TRBJ2-5|many|-
CASSLNQQETQYF
TGTGCCAGCAGCTTAAACCAGCAAGAGACCCAGTACTTC
>TRBV7-8|TRBJ1-1|many|-
CASSFPGGDTEAFF
TGTGCCAGCAGCTTCCCGGGGGGGGACACTGAAGCTTTCTTT
>TRBV9|TRBJ2-1|few|-
CASSPEVSCNEQFF
TGTGCCAGCAGCCCGGAAGTATCGTGCAATGAGCAGTTCTTC
>TRBV10-3|TRBJ1-5|-|TRBD1
CAISGQGNQPQHF
TGTGCCATCAGTGGACAGGGGAATCAGCCCCAGCATTTT
>TRBV7-3|TRBJ2-3|many|-
CASSLYRSGFTDTQYF
TGTGCCAGCAGCTTATATCGGAGCGGATTCACAGATACGCAGTATTTT
>TRBV28|TRBJ1-5|many|-
CASSFPRQDLQPQHF
TGTGCCAGCAGTTTCCCCAGACAGGATCTTCAGCCCCAGCATTTT
>TRBV18|TRBJ2-5|-|-
CASSLGVFETQYF
TGTGCCAGCTCACTCGGTGTTTTCGAGACCCAGTACTTC
>TRBV7-9|TRBJ2-2|few|-
CASSLDPRSGTPGVISTGELFF
TGTGCCAGCAGCTTAGATCCGAGATCGGGTACGCCTGGGGTGATATCCACCGGGGAGCTGTTTTTT
>TRBV5-1|TRBJ2-7|few|-
CASSSRLGGSYEQYF
TGCGCCAGCAGCTCCCGCCTCGGGGGCTCCTACGAGCAGTACTTC
>TRBV3-1|TRBJ2-1|many|-
CASSQTFNEQFF
TGTGCCAGCAGCCAAACTTTCAATGAGCAGTTCTTC